This T cell receptor beta chain was observed in a study of cytomegalovirus exposure and HLA in healthy donors. PCR primers comprised 60 Vbeta and 13 Jbeta primers. Sequencing used immunoSEQ multiplex PCR; TCRdb keeps in-frame clones, though not all of them. The sample shows some 180,000 clones, 70% to 80% of them seen only once. The ends were cut back, 6 bases at V and 2 bases at J, with 14 bases in the middle. This CDR3 spans 15 amino acids. Germline V gene lookup returns CDR1 MDHEN and CDR2 SYDVKM. This TCR derives from a male donor in good health and CMV-seronegative. Specimen: PBMCs. The chain carries TRBV28 and TRBJ2-1; D may be TRBD1 (6 bases). CDR3 residues: CASSHDRPTYNEQFF. The CDR3 nucleotides are TGTGCCAGCAGCCACGACAGGCCCACCTACAATGAGCAGTTCTTC.